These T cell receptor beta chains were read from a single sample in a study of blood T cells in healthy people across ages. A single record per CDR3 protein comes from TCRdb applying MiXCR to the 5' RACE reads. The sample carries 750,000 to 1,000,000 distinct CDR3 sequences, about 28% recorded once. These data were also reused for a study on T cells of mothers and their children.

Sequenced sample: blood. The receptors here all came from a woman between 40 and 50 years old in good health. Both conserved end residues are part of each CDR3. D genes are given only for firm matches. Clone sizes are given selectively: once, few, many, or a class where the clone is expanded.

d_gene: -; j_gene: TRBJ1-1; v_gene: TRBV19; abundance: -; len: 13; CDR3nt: TGTGCCAGCAGACTCCCACCGAACACTGAAGCTTTCTTT; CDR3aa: CASRLPPNTEAFF
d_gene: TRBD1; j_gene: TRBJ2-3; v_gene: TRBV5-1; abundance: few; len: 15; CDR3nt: TGCGCCAGCAGCTTGATCGGACAGGGATCAGATACGCAGTATTTT; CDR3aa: CASSLIGQGSDTQYF
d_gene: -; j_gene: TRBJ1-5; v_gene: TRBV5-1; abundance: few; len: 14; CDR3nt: TGCGCCAGCAGCTGGGAAGGGACGGATCAGCCCCAGCATTTT; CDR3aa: CASSWEGTDQPQHF
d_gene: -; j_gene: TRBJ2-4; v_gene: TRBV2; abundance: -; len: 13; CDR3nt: TGTGCCAGCGAAACTCTAGCAGGGTATGAGCAGTACTTC; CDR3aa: CASETLAGYEQYF
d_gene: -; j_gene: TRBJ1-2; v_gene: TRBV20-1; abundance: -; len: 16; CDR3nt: TGCAGTGCTAGAGAGGGAACACTCGCCGCTAACTATGGCTACACCTTC; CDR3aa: CSAREGTLAANYGYTF
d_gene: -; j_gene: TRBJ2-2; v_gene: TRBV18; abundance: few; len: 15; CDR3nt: TGTGCCAGCTCACCAAGACAGGAGAACACCGGGGAGCTGTTTTTT; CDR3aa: CASSPRQENTGELFF
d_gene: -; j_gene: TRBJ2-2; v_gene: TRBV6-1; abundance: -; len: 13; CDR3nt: TGTGCCAGCATTATAGGGTTCCCCGGGGAGCTGTTTTTT; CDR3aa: CASIIGFPGELFF
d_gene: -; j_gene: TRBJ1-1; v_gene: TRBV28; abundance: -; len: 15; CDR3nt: TGTGCCATCCTGCCGGGGGGCGCGGGGAAAACTGAAGCTTTCTTT; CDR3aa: CAILPGGAGKTEAFF
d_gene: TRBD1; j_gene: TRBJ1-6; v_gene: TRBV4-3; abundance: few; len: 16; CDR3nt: TGCGCCAGCAGCCCGTTATCGACAGGGAACAATTCACCCCTCCACTTT; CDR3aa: CASSPLSTGNNSPLHF
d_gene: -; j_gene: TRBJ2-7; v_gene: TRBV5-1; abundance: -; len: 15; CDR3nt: TGCGCCAGCAGCTTGGAACCCGGGACAAACTACGAGCAGTACTTC; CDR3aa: CASSLEPGTNYEQYF
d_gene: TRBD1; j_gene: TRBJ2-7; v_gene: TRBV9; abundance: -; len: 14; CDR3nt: TGTGCCAGCGGCGCCGGACAGGGAACCTACGAGCAGTACTTC; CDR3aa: CASGAGQGTYEQYF
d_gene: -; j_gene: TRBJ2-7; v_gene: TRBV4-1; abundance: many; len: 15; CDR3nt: TGCGCCAGCAGCCAGGAGGTTGCCAGGGAAAACGAGCAGTACTTC; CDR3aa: CASSQEVARENEQYF
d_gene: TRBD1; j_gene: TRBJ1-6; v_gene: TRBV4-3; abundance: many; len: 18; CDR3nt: TGCGCCAGCAGCCCTCGAGGGGCAGGGGGAGTCCGGAATTCACCCCTCCACTTT; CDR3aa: CASSPRGAGGVRNSPLHF
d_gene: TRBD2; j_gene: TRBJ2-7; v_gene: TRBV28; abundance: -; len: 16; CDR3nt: TGTGCCAGCAGTTTGAGCGGGGTCCCCTCCTACAATGAGCAGTACTTC; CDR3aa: CASSLSGVPSYNEQYF